This TCR beta chain was captured in a study of beta chain features in type 1 diabetes. Reverse transcription of all isolated RNA meant that expressed TCRB transcripts were sequenced. The repertoire was sequenced with immunoSEQ multiplex PCR; TCRdb's copy has only in-frame clones and lacks some. The table shows some 500,000 clones, with about an eighth occurring only once. Looked up from germline, CDR1 is SGHDT and CDR2 is YYEEEE. V was clipped by 5 bases and J by 2 bases; unmatched bases: 10. The CDR3 length is 16 residues. This clone was detected only a few times. Sequencing used naive CD4+ T cells from blood. The J gene is TRBJ2-3, the V gene TRBV5-6, with 8 bases identical to TRBD2. This TCR derives from a young woman in good health. The CDR3 protein is CASRVAGIPITDTQYF. CDR3 nucleotide sequence: TGTGCCAGCAGAGTAGCGGGAATCCCCATCACAGATACGCAGTATTTT.